A single sample gave rise to the 5 T cell receptor beta chains below, sequenced in a study of T-cell memory formation after mild COVID-19 (dated by TCRdb to 2020 to 2023). Library generation was performed with 5' RACE. The data were produced on an Illumina NovaSeq 6000. TCRdb itself trimmed the public reads at Q25 with fastp, ran MiXCR and retained productive beta chains. For every CDR3 protein sequence, its rows merge into one entry that carries the most common genes and DNA. Across this sample there are 250,000 to 300,000 distinct CDR3 sequences, with 15% to 20% seen only once. The ten top clones hold approximately 23% of the sample. The sequenced material came from PBMCs or a T cell subset sorted from them (not recorded which). These receptors came from a man aged 18 to 35 who had mild COVID-19 (a few samples of this study predate the infection). The sample titles of this study are shuffled in the database, so cell type and time point are left out; the donor was told from shared clones.

This clonotype appeared once. The chain couples TRBV20-1 to TRBJ2-3; TRBD2 matches 7 bases. Germline loops: CDR1 DFQATT, CDR2 SNEGSKA (reference sequence). The CDR3 totals 14 residues. The V and J ends lost 0 bases and 4 bases, in that order; junction bases with no gene match: 4. The chain's CDR3 is CSAREGSGADTQYF. CDR3 sequence (DNA): TGCAGTGCTAGAGAGGGCAGCGGGGCAGATACGCAGTATTTT.

This sequence joins TRBV5-1 and TRBJ1-1; 8 bases align to TRBD1. Germline V CDR1 and CDR2: SGHRS, YFSETQ. The CDR3 totals 15 residues. V was clipped by 4 bases and J by 5 bases; unmatched bases: 10. The CDR3 spells CASSGPSQGGTEAFF. CDR3 in DNA: TGCGCCAGCAGCGGCCCTTCACAGGGGGGGACTGAAGCTTTCTTT.

This clonotype was counted a few times. The chain is built from TRBV20-1 and TRBJ2-1, with D perhaps matching TRBD1 or TRBD2 (6 bases each). CDR3 length equals 16 residues. V lost 2 bases, J lost 4 bases, and 18 bases lay in between. Germline V lookup: CDR1 DFQATT, CDR2 SNEGSKA (reference sequence). The CDR3 DNA sequence: TGCAGTGCTAGACCCCCGAGGGGGACTCAGTACAATGAGCAGTTCTTC. Amino acids: CSARPPRGTQYNEQFF.

This clonotype showed up just a few times. The chain links TRBV27 to TRBJ1-2; tentatively, D is TRBD1 (5 bases). Germline CDR1 and CDR2: MNHEY and SMNVEV (reference sequence). The length of the CDR3 is 14 residues. With 6 bases removed from V and 2 bases from J, the gap between germline ends came to 13 bases. CDR3: CASRPLDTNYGYTF. The DNA for the CDR3 is TGTGCCAGCAGACCCTTGGACACAAACTATGGCTACACCTTC.

The chain joins TRBV11-2 to TRBJ1-3, with unresolved D. CDR3 length: 15 amino acids. Trimming shortened V by 2 bases and J by 0 bases, and 8 bases separated the two germline ends. CDR1 is SGHAT, CDR2 FQNNGV, per germline. Written as DNA, the CDR3 is TGTGCCAGCAGCTTATTTGGGGTCTCTGGAAACACCATATATTTT. Its translation: CASSLFGVSGNTIYF.